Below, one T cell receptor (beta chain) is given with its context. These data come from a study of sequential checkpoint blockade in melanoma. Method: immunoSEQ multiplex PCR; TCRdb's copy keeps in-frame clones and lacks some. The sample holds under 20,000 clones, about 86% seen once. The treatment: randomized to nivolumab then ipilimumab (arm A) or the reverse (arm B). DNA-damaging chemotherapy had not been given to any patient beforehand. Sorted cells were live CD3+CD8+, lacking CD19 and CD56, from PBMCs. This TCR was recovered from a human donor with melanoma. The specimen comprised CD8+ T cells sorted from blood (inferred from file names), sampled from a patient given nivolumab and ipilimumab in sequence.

The CDR3 spells CASSWGGDYGYTF. In DNA, the CDR3 is TGTGCCAGCAGTTGGGGCGGGGACTATGGCTACACCTTC. The chain couples TRBV27 to TRBJ1-2; tentative D call: TRBD1 (5 bases). The V gene lost 4 bases and the J gene lost 3 bases, with 9 bases spanning the gap. The germline gives CDR1 MNHEY, CDR2 SMNVEV (reference sequence). This CDR3 contains 13 residues.